One and the same sample provided the 2 T cell receptor beta chains below, sequenced in a study of blood T cell repertoires in COVID-19. Using immunoSEQ multiplex PCR, the repertoire was profiled, and TCRdb retains in-frame clones only, with some absent. Of around 140,000 clones listed, 88% are singletons. The sequenced sample consisted of peripheral blood. The receptors stem from a human donor with COVID-19, enrolled during active disease. The donor label of this sample is uncertain.

In the case of this clone: Germline and junction disagree at one end, which may indicate a read error. The chain uses TRBV5-1 and TRBJ2-7, with 9 positions matching TRBD2. The CDR3 totals 17 residues. CDR1 is SGHRS and CDR2 is YFSETQ in the germline V gene. CDR3 protein: CARRRAGGAGVSNEQYF. CDR3 nucleotide sequence: TGCGCCCGCAGACGGGCGGGGGGGGCCGGTGTCTCGAACGAGCAGTACTTC.

The chain links TRBV3-1 (or the pseudogene TRBV3-2) to TRBJ2-3, with TRBD2 as a possible D gene (5 bases). V was trimmed by 4 bases and J by 6 bases, leaving 5 bases between them. This CDR3 is 11 amino acids long. From germline, CDR1 is LGHDT and CDR2 YNNKEL (reference sequence). The CDR3 sequence is CASSPGDTQYF. The CDR3, as DNA: TGTGCCAGCAGCCCGGGGGATACGCAGTATTTT.